This record concerns one TCR beta chain sequence. Its antigen is still unknown. No qualities accompany the bases; no much larger clone lies one base away. At the junction V is shortened by 4 bases and J by 2 bases; bases outside the gene matches: 4. The CDR3, cysteine through phenylalanine, is 14 amino acids long. Just the 42-base CDR3 DNA is kept, in frame starting at base 1. The germline V gene sets CDR1 to SGHAT and CDR2 to FQNNGV. The data were taken from a study of sequential checkpoint blockade in melanoma (dated by TCRdb to between 2018 and 2021). Background on the whole study: Using 1:1 randomization, the trial assigned patients either to first-line nivolumab followed by ipilimumab (arm A) or to ipilimumab followed by nivolumab (arm B). Maintenance nivolumab came after both trial sequences.

Broad study findings and their caveats: The model for predicting response that combines TCR metrics with mutation burden needs to be validated in larger, independent patient cohorts.

TCRbeta CDR3 regions were immunosequenced from genomic DNA with the immunoSEQ Assay. Before high-throughput sequencing, the genomic DNA was amplified using bias-controlled multiplex PCR. Concerning the study's data processing: To quantify the absolute abundance of each unique TCRbeta CDR3 region, the sequences were collapsed and filtered. Clonality, defined as 1 minus Pielou's evenness, was calculated using only productive rearrangements. Clones with significantly greater frequencies in on-treatment versus baseline samples were identified using a previously published method. Entries here come from immuneACCESS through TCRdb and include only in-frame sequences with V and J called. Some clones fail to appear in such tables; in the studies checked, an unresolved V gene covers under half of the shortfall, and the cause of the remainder is unknown. V, J and clone size were drawn from that table, and D and trimming were deduced from the DNA. The sample table holds more than 15,000 clones, of which 85% to 95% were seen once. Over 20% of the sample is held by the ten biggest clonotypes.

The label giving this sample's treatment or condition can be read as: randomized to nivolumab then ipilimumab (arm A) or the reverse (arm B). None of the trial patients had been given prior DNA-damaging chemotherapy. Live CD3+CD8+ cells negative for CD19 and CD56 were sorted from thawed PBMCs on a FACS Aria II flow cytometer. CheckMate 064, a randomized, open-label phase II trial of sequential checkpoint blockade, was the source of the samples, all of which came from patients with melanoma. Peripheral blood mononuclear cells were collected by leukapheresis, purified with Ficoll-Paque, and frozen in human serum with approximately 9.9% DMSO. Immediately after sorting, the purity of sorted blood CD3+CD8+ cells was verified to be >98%, after which DNA was extracted.

The material sequenced was CD8+ T cells sorted from blood (inferred from file names), taken from a patient given nivolumab and ipilimumab in sequence. The rearranged segments are TRBV11-2 and TRBJ2-7; a stretch of 8 junction bases matches TRBD1. The TCR sequence derives from a human donor with melanoma. The CDR3 region reads CASSYGTGAYEQYF. The DNA sequence follows: TGTGCCAGCAGCTATGGGACAGGAGCCTACGAGCAGTACTTC.